Sequencing of this T cell receptor (beta chain) was carried out in a study of shared clonotypes between healthy human individuals (dated by TCRdb to about 2020). The study in broad terms: The cohort comprised a couple of women and a few men aged 18 to 49 years. For each donor, CD4 naive and CD4 memory were each given three plates, CD8 naive was given two plates, and CD8 memory was given one plate. To estimate repertoire size and how much clonotype sharing occurs between individuals, the study deeply sequenced the blood TCR repertoires of about five healthy adults. To increase sequencing depth and limit assay-specific biases, different laboratories used diverse techniques to prepare libraries and sequence TCR repertoires. Leukapheresis yielded between about 0.85 and 9 billion PBMCs per donor.

What the study reported, not specific to this receptor: Across a handful of donors, around 5.4% of naive CD4, over 3% of naive CD8, roughly 2.3% of memory CD4, and about 0.4% of memory CD8 clonotypes were shared. Based on pairwise subsampling, the degree of clonotype sharing among donors was expected to be affected by sequencing depth. Rarefaction of sorted-subset datasets indicated incomplete sequencing despite the large sequencing depth. Clonotypes shared by all four sorted-subset donors showed higher generation probabilities than non-shared clonotypes. Because the study included only a small number of donors, the genetic and exposure-history diversity represented was limited. Only blood was sampled, and tissue TCR repertoires likely differ from those in blood. Naive subsets generally had larger estimated clonotype richness than memory subsets.

Using the deep immunoSEQ assay, TCR CDR3 regions were amplified from genomic DNA by multiplex PCR. Genomic DNA extracted from each cell subset was distributed evenly over all wells of several immunoSEQ 96-well plates, and each plate served as one replicate. For sorted subsets, roughly 200 ng genomic DNA, equal to some 30,000 T cell genomes, was loaded into each replicate PCR. Purified libraries were measured with a Qubit 3.0 fluorometer, size-checked on a Bioanalyzer 2100, and measured again with the KAPA Library Quantification kit. A separate single-read 150-cycle Illumina NextSeq 550 flow cell was used to sequence each immunoSEQ 96-well plate. Per the original workflow: The immunoSEQ output contained only junctional sequences without quality scores, so filtering could not match that applied to full-length reads. Sequences were annotated with PyIR, a Python wrapper for IgBLAST v1.9, using IMGT germline references to assign V/J genes and CDR3. Reads were filtered out if the reads had weak V/J assignments (E-value above 1e-6), no CDR3, stop codons, out-of-frame junctions, or ambiguous translated residues. V3J clonotypes were defined as sequences sharing an identical inferred V gene, J gene, and CDR3 amino acid sequence. Percentage overlap between repertoires was calculated by dividing the number of shared unique clonotypes by the size of the smaller repertoire. Repertoire richness was assessed with RTK rarefaction, the Chao1 estimator, and Recon v2.1 estimates of unobserved clonotypes. For all TCRbeta clonotypes obtained by the gDNA method from four donors, generation probabilities were computed with OLGA. As stored in TCRdb, this immuneACCESS dataset retains in-frame rearrangements with V and J assigned. A fraction of the clones does not appear; measured against another copy, unresolved V genes explain less than half of the discrepancy, and the remainder lacks a known reason. Clonal size and the V and J genes are those of that table, whereas D and trimming came from the DNA. In all, the sample holds approximately 350,000 clones, and 74% of those were seen once. In total, the top ten clones hold about 9.4% of the sample.

From the cysteine up to the phenylalanine, the CDR3 has a length of 13 residues. Only CDR3 DNA is held: 39 bases, read in frame from base 1. Trimming at the junction amounts to 8 bases on V and 4 bases on J, and the germline ends lie 13 bases apart. Per the germline V gene, SGHTA is the CDR1 and FQGNSA is the CDR2. On this clone: It lacks a known antigen. Base qualities are not provided; no much larger clone lies one nucleotide away.

Donors were healthy HIV-negative adults with no recently reported acute infections or vaccinations. Every donor was a Caucasian adult living in Nashville, Tennessee, USA. Magnetic negative selection was used to enrich CD4+ T cells, after which naive cells were positively selected on CD45RA and the negative fraction became the memory subset. Blood was collected by leukapheresis, and PBMCs were isolated by Ficoll-Histopaque density gradient centrifugation and then cryopreserved in liquid nitrogen vapor phase. Purity and quantity of every magnetically sorted T cell population were checked by analytical flow cytometry. Each sorted fraction had its genomic DNA isolated and then quantified by UV absorbance on a Nanodrop 2000c.

The TCR was taken from a young man in good health. Recombination linked TRBV7-2 to TRBJ2-3, and TRBD1 may be the D gene, going by 5 matching bases. The sample consisted of memory CD4+ T cells sorted from blood. According to the study, the label for this sample's cell subset or site signals: CD45RA-negative fraction. The CDR3 reads as follows: CASEAGPPDTQYF. The nucleotides are TGTGCCAGCGAGGCAGGGCCCCCAGATACGCAGTATTTT.